These 21 T cell receptor beta chains were sequenced from one sample in a study of blood T cell repertoires in COVID-19. Assay: immunoSEQ multiplex PCR; the TCRdb copy retains only in-frame clones and omits some. The sample yields 120,000 or so clones, more than 75% seen once. Sequenced input: peripheral blood. The receptors were sampled from a man in his 60s with acute or convalescent COVID-19.

The chain is built from TRBV4-3 and TRBJ2-1, with TRBD2 matching over 8 bases. This CDR3 has 18 residues. Germline V gene sequence: CDR1 LGHNA, CDR2 YSLEER. V dropped 0 bases and J dropped 7; count of bases not matched to a gene: 14. The CDR3 nucleotides read TGCGCCAGCAGCCAAGAGATAATAGCGGGACGATGGGGGAATGAGCAGTTCTTC. It translates to CASSQEIIAGRWGNEQFF.

The J gene is TRBJ2-2, the V gene TRBV3-1 (or the pseudogene TRBV3-2); maybe TRBD1 (5 bases). Trimming cost V 1 base and J 8 bases, with 14 bases left between them. Looked up from germline, CDR1 is LGHDT and CDR2 is YNNKEL (reference sequence). This CDR3 has 15 amino acids. This CDR3 is CASSQGPRAAGELFF. Here the CDR3 DNA reads TGTGCCAGCAGCCAAGGTCCCAGGGCCGCAGGGGAGCTGTTTTTT.

The chain recombines TRBV7-2 with TRBJ2-5, with a possible D match to TRBD1 (5 bases). CDR1 and CDR2 from the germline V gene are SGHTA and FQGNSA. The CDR3 length is 16 residues. With 0 bases removed from V and 2 bases from J, the gap between germline ends came to 13 bases. The CDR3 is CASSLARQGRQETQYF. The CDR3 region has the DNA TGTGCCAGCAGCTTAGCGAGGCAGGGAAGGCAAGAGACCCAGTACTTC. The entire variable domain, with the rest obtained from reference TRBV7-2 and TRBJ2-5, is as follows: GAGVSQSPSNKVTEKGKDVELRCDPISGHTALYWYRQSLGQGLEFLIYFQGNSAPDKSGLPSDRFSAERTGGSVSTLTIQRTQQEDSAVYLCASSLARQGRQETQYFGPGTRLLVL.

V gene TRBV7-3 combines with J gene TRBJ1-2; 7 positions match TRBD1. The CDR3 is 15 amino acids. Germline CDR1 is SGHTA and CDR2 is FQGTGA. With 5 bases clipped from V and 0 bases from J, the junction kept 6 bases outside the gene matches. CDR3 in DNA: TGTGCCAGCAGCCCAGCAGGGGGTTCTAACTATGGCTACACCTTC. It translates to CASSPAGGSNYGYTF.

The genes are TRBV28 and TRBJ2-7, with TRBD2 matching 16 bases. J was trimmed by 5 bases and V by 5 bases; bases with no gene match: 6. The length of the CDR3 is 16 residues. Germline V gene lookup returns CDR1 MDHEN and CDR2 SYDVKM. The CDR3 DNA follows: TGTGCCAGCAGTCTGTCCGGGACTAGCGGGAGGGACGAGCAGTACTTC. It encodes CASSLSGTSGRDEQYF.

This sequence joins TRBV29-1 and TRBJ2-3; the D gene is possibly TRBD1 (6 bases). V was trimmed by 7 bases and J by 2 bases, leaving 13 bases between them. CDR3 size: 13 residues. CDR1 SQVTM and CDR2 ANQGSEA come from the germline V gene. Here the CDR3 DNA reads TGCAGCGAAGCGGACAGCTTCACAGATACGCAGTATTTT. This sequence encodes CSEADSFTDTQYF.

The rearrangement uses TRBV7-2 and TRBJ2-2; a possible D gene is TRBD2 (6 bases). Germline V gene sequence: CDR1 SGHTA, CDR2 FQGNSA. The CDR3 has 15 amino acids. With 1 base removed from V and 7 bases from J, the gap between germline ends came to 13 bases. The CDR3 DNA sequence: TGTGCCAGCAGCTTAGTGGGGGGTACAGGCGGGGAGCTGTTTTTT. Residues: CASSLVGGTGGELFF.

The chain carries TRBV19 and TRBJ2-7; D call uncertain. The germline gives CDR1 LNHDA, CDR2 SQIVND (reference sequence). The CDR3 is 14 residues long. V lost 5 bases and J lost 2, with 13 bases in between. The CDR3 bases are TGTGCCAGTAGTTTGGCAGGCTCGACCTACGAGCAGTACTTC. This gives the protein CASSLAGSTYEQYF.

The chain recombines TRBV27 with TRBJ2-4; 7 nucleotides align to TRBD2. Unmatched junction bases numbered 14, after V lost 7 bases and J lost 8 bases. Germline V gene data show CDR1 as MNHEY and CDR2 as SMNVEV (reference sequence). The CDR3 length is 15 residues. This CDR3 reads CASKPGGPTGDIQYF. The DNA of the CDR3 is TGTGCCAGCAAACCGGGAGGCCCCACCGGGGACATTCAGTACTTC.

In DNA form, the CDR3 reads TGTGCCAGTAGTTCACCGACAGGGCTTTACTACGAGCAGTACTTC. Amino acid sequence: CASSSPTGLYYEQYF. This chain connects TRBV19 to TRBJ2-7, with 7 bases aligning to TRBD1. CDR3 length equals 15 residues. CDR1 LNHDA and CDR2 SQIVND come from the germline V gene (reference sequence). V lost 5 bases to trimming and J lost 3 bases; unmatched junction nucleotides: 10.

The chain is built from TRBV9 and TRBJ2-3; 8 positions agree with TRBD1. Germline V gene sequence: CDR1 SGDLS, CDR2 YYNGEE. The CDR3 is 16 residues long. With 5 bases clipped from V and 6 bases from J, the junction kept 14 bases outside the gene matches. The CDR3 region has the DNA TGTGCCAGCAGGGGAAGGACAGGGTTTGATGGGGATACGCAGTATTTT. This codes for CASRGRTGFDGDTQYF.

The chain carries TRBV9 and TRBJ2-6, with 7 bases aligning to TRBD1. The CDR3 has 16 residues. The germline CDR1 and CDR2 sequences are SGDLS and YYNGEE. V was pared by 2 bases and J by 5 bases, with 7 bases of the junction left unmatched. The CDR3 loop reads CASSVVKQGWANVLTF. The CDR3, as DNA: TGTGCCAGCAGCGTTGTGAAACAGGGGTGGGCCAACGTCCTGACTTTC.

The V call is TRBV30, the J call TRBJ1-5; 9 nucleotides align to TRBD1. Germline CDR1 and CDR2: GTSNPN and SVGIG (reference sequence). The CDR3 is 15 amino acids. V shed 0 bases and J 7 bases; nucleotides not matched to a gene: 7. CDR3 sequence reads: CAWSVQTGGGQPQHF. DNA for the CDR3: TGTGCCTGGAGTGTACAAACAGGGGGCGGGCAGCCCCAGCATTTT.

DNA of the CDR3: TGTGCCAGCAGCCCCGGGACTAGCCTCCACGAGCAGTACTTC. Translated, it gives CASSPGTSLHEQYF. The chain uses TRBV7-9 and TRBJ2-7; 9 nucleotides line up with TRBD2. The V and J ends lost 5 bases and 5 bases, in that order; junction bases with no gene match: 7. Germline CDR1 reads SEHNR; CDR2 reads FQNEAQ (reference sequence). This CDR3 spans 14 amino acids. Based on the CDR3 plus reference TRBV7-9 and TRBJ2-7, the full variable domain is DTGVSQNPRHKITKRGQNVTFRCDPISEHNRLYWYRQTLGQGPEFLTYFQNEAQLEKSRLLSDRFSAERPKGSFSTLEIQRTEQGDSAMYLCASSPGTSLHEQYFGPGTRLTVT.

The V gene is TRBV29-1, the J gene TRBJ2-7; 10 bases line up with TRBD2. Germline V lookup: CDR1 SQVTM, CDR2 ANQGSEA. The CDR3 length is 14 residues. Trimming took 4 bases from V and 6 from J; bases not matched to a gene: 9. Written as DNA, the CDR3 is TGCAGCGTTGGGTGGAGACTAGCGGGTGGCGAGCAGTACTTC. Its translation: CSVGWRLAGGEQYF.

This sequence joins TRBV29-1 and TRBJ2-1; TRBD2 agrees at 8 bases. Germline loops: CDR1 SQVTM, CDR2 ANQGSEA. This CDR3 spans 17 amino acids. V was clipped by 0 bases and J by 5 bases; unmatched bases: 12. The CDR3 is CSVEDRGGLFSNNEQFF. CDR3 DNA: TGCAGCGTTGAAGATCGCGGGGGGTTGTTTTCCAACAATGAGCAGTTCTTC.

The chain joins TRBV7-3 to TRBJ2-3; 9 bases fit TRBD2. The CDR3 spans 16 residues. CDR1 is SGHTA, CDR2 FQGTGA, per germline. Unmatched junction bases numbered 4, after V lost 2 bases and J lost 1 base. The CDR3 DNA is TGTGCCAGCAGCTTATCCGGCGGGAGGGGCACAGATACGCAGTATTTT. This translates into CASSLSGGRGTDTQYF.

The chain couples TRBV6-6 to TRBJ1-6; D gene uncertain. The germline V gene has CDR1 MNHNY and CDR2 SVGAGI (reference sequence). V lost 2 bases and J lost 0, with 8 bases in between. This CDR3 spans 16 amino acids. The CDR3 DNA reads TGTGCCAGCAGTTACGGGCGCAGCTCCTATAATTCACCCCTCCACTTT. This encodes CASSYGRSSYNSPLHF.

This clone appeared a single time. The same CDR3 also results from other DNA sequences found in this sample. The V gene is TRBV19, the J gene TRBJ1-1; 9 bases fit TRBD1. This CDR3 is 14 amino acids long. The germline gives CDR1 LNHDA, CDR2 SQIVND (reference sequence). V shed 6 bases, J shed 1 base, and the junction held 3 bases outside the gene matches. CDR3 coding DNA: TGTGCCAGTAGGGGGACAGGGAGGAACACTGAAGCTTTCTTT. Amino acids: CASRGTGRNTEAFF.

The chain combines TRBV7-9 with TRBJ2-5; TRBD1 agrees at 7 bases. Trimming cost V 6 bases and J 1 base; bases outside gene matches: 5. The CDR3 loop spans 14 amino acids. Germline loops: CDR1 SEHNR, CDR2 FQNEAQ (reference sequence). The CDR3 protein is CASRPGQIQETQYF. CDR3 bases: TGTGCCAGCAGACCGGGACAGATCCAAGAGACCCAGTACTTC.

The chain carries TRBV6-6 and TRBJ2-7, with 8 bases that match TRBD2. The J segment lost 2 bases and the V segment lost 5 bases, leaving 8 bases of the junction unmatched. The length of the CDR3 is 15 residues. The V gene's germline CDR1 is MNHNY and CDR2 SVGAGI (reference sequence). The CDR3 here is CASSPGGAGAYEQYF. CDR3 DNA: TGTGCCAGCAGTCCCGGCGGAGCGGGAGCCTACGAGCAGTACTTC.